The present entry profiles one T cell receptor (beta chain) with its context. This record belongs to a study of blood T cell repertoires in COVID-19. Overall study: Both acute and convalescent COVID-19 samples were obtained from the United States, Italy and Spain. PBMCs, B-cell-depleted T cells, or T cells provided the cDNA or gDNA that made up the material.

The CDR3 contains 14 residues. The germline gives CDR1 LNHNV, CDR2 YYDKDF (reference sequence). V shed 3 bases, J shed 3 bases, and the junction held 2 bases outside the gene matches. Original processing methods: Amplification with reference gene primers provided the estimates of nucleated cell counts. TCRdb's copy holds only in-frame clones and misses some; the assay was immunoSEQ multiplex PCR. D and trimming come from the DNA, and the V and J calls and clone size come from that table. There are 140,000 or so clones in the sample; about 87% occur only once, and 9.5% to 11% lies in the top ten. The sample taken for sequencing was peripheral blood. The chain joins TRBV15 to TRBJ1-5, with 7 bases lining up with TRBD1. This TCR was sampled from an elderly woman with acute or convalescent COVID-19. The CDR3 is CATSRGQFNQPQHF. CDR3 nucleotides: TGTGCCACCAGCAGGGGACAGTTCAATCAGCCCCAGCATTTT.